The 5 T cell receptor beta chains reported below all come from one sample, sequenced in a study of monozygotic twins with inflammatory bowel disease. TCRdb re-called the 5' RACE reads, yielding one record per CDR3 amino acid sequence without DNA. Its table lists approximately 420,000 distinct CDR3 sequences. The material sequenced was blood. These receptors originate from a human donor with ulcerative colitis or Crohn's disease, or a healthy co-twin of an affected twin (not recorded which).

The chain links TRBV7-9 to TRBJ1-3. The CDR3 totals 14 residues. The germline V gene has CDR1 SEHNR and CDR2 FQNEAQ (reference sequence). The chain's CDR3 is CASNERFSGNTIYF. Supplemented by reference TRBV7-9 and TRBJ1-3, the full variable domain reads DTGVSQNPRHKITKRGQNVTFRCDPISEHNRLYWYRQTLGQGPEFLTYFQNEAQLEKSRLLSDRFSAERPKGSFSTLEIQRTEQGDSAMYLCASNERFSGNTIYFGEGSWLTVV.

The chain uses TRBV6-1 and TRBJ1-6. This CDR3 comprises 14 residues. The germline gives CDR1 MNHNS, CDR2 SASEGT. CDR3 in amino acids: CASSLGHGNSPLHF.

The chain links TRBV27 to TRBJ1-2; the TCRdb D gene call, TRBD1, has no DNA to confirm it. CDR3 length: 13 residues. CDR1 is MNHEY, CDR2 SMNVEV, per germline (reference sequence). This chain's CDR3 is CASSQPGQKSYTF.

This chain joins TRBV20-1 and TRBJ2-1; checking the TCRdb D call of TRBD2 is not possible without DNA. Germline CDR1 is DFQATT and CDR2 is SNEGSKA (reference sequence). CDR3 size: 18 residues. CDR3: CSAGGGPGTSGTYNEQFF.

The genes are TRBV25-1 and TRBJ1-4; the TCRdb D gene call, TRBD1, has no DNA to confirm it. The length of the CDR3 is 15 residues. Germline V lookup: CDR1 MGHDK, CDR2 SYGVNS. The CDR3: CASSDTGRSDEKLFF.